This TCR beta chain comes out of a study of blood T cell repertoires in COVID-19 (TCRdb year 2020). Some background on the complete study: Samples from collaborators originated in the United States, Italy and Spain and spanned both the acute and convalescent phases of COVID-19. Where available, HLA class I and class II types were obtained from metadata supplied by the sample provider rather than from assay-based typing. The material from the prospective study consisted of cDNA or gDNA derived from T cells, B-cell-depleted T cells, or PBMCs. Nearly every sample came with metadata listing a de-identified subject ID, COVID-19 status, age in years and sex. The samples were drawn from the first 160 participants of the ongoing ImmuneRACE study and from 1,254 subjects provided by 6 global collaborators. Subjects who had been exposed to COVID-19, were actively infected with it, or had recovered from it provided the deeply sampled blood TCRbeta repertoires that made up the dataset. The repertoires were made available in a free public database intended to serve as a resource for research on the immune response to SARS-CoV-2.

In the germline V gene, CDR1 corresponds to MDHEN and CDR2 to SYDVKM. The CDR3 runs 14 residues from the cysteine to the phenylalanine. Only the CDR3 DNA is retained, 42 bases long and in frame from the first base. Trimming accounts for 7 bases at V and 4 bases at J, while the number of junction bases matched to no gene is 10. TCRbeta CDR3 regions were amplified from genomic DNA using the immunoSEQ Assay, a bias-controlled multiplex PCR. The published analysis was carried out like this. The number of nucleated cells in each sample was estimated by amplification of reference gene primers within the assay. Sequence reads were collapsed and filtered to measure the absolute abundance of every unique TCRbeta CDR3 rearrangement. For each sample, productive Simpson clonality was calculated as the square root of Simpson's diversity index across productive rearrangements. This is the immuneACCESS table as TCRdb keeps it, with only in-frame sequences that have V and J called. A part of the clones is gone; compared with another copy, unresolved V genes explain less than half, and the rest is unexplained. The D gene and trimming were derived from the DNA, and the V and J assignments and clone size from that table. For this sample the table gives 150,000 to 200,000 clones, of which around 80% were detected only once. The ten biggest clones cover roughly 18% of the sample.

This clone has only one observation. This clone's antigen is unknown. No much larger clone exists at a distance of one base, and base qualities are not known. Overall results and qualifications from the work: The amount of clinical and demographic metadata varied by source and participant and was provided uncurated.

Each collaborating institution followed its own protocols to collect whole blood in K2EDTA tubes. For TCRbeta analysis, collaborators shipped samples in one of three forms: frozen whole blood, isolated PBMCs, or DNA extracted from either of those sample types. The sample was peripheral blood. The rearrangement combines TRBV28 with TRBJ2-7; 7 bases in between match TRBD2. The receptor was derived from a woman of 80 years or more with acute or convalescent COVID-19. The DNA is TGTGCCAGCACGGGGACTACCCCTTGGTACGAGCAGTACTTC. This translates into CASTGTTPWYEQYF.